The 22 T cell receptor beta chains reported below all come from one sample, sequenced in a study of T cell responses to AZD1222 COVID-19 vaccine. Clones were read by immunoSEQ multiplex PCR, and TCRdb kept only the in-frame ones, dropping some. Here the sample spans approximately 120,000 clones, roughly nine tenths being singletons. The sequences come from peripheral blood, collected on day 0 of AZD1222 vaccination. The receptor source for this set is an adult in good health.

The J gene is TRBJ1-1, the V gene TRBV12-5; D remains unclear. Trimming stripped 4 bases from V and 6 bases from J, with 6 bases between. Germline CDR1 is LGHNT and CDR2 is FRNRAP. This CDR3 has 11 amino acids. The CDR3 loop is CASGSFAEAFF. DNA for the CDR3: TGTGCTAGTGGTTCCTTCGCTGAAGCTTTCTTT.

The J gene is TRBJ2-6, the V gene TRBV12-5; tentatively, D is TRBD1 (6 bases). Germline CDR1 and CDR2: LGHNT and FRNRAP. This CDR3 is built from 15 residues. The V and J ends lost 6 bases and 2 bases respectively, with 11 bases between them. DNA of the CDR3: TGTGCTAGTGGACCGGGACACGCTGGGGCCAACGTCCTGACTTTC. This translates into CASGPGHAGANVLTF.

V and J are TRBV5-1 and TRBJ1-1, with TRBD1 as a possible D gene (5 bases). This CDR3 spans 13 amino acids. Germline values: CDR1 SGHRS, CDR2 YFSETQ. V lost 6 bases to trimming and J lost 1 base, with 10 bases between them. The CDR3 DNA is TGCGCCAGCACAGTCGGGACGAACACTGAAGCTTTCTTT. This gives the protein CASTVGTNTEAFF.

The chain combines TRBV27 with TRBJ1-4; D is unclear. The CDR3 is 12 residues long. Trimming pared 3 bases from V and 8 bases from J, leaving 7 bases between. Looked up from germline, CDR1 is MNHEY and CDR2 is SMNVEV (reference sequence). CDR3 in DNA: TGTGCCAGCAGTTTCAACGGGGAAAAACTGTTTTTT. It codes for CASSFNGEKLFF. The complete variable domain, with remaining parts taken from reference TRBV27 and TRBJ1-4, reads EAQVTQNPRYLITVTGKKLTVTCSQNMNHEYMSWYRQDPGLGLRQIYYSMNVEVTDKGDVPEGYKVSRKEKRNFPLILESPSPNQTSLYFCASSFNGEKLFFGSGTQLSVL.

This clone was observed once. This chain joins TRBV29-1 and TRBJ1-1, with D perhaps TRBD1 (6 bases). Per the germline V gene, CDR1 is SQVTM and CDR2 is ANQGSEA. V was trimmed by 6 bases and J by 11 bases, leaving 16 bases between them. The length of the CDR3 is 11 residues. The CDR3 region is CSVKGGRGAFF. The DNA for the CDR3 is TGCAGCGTGAAGGGGGGACGTGGGGCTTTCTTT. Combining the CDR3 with reference TRBV29-1 and TRBJ1-1 gives the whole variable domain SAVISQKPSRDICQRGTSLTIQCQVDSQVTMMFWYRQQPGQSLTLIATANQGSEATYESGFVIDKFPISRPNLTFSTLTVSNMSPEDSSIYLCSVKGGRGAFFGQGTRLTVV.

The V call is TRBV6-4, the J call TRBJ1-2; D is ambiguous. Germline assignment: CDR1 MRHNA and CDR2 SNTAGT. V lost 5 bases to trimming and J lost 4 bases, with 26 bases between them. CDR3 length: 18 residues. CDR3 in DNA: TGTGCCAGCAGTCCCGGTCCCCTGGCAGCTAATTTTCTCTATGGCTACACCTTC. The encoded protein is CASSPGPLAANFLYGYTF.

V gene TRBV5-5 combines with J gene TRBJ1-3; TRBD1 is a possible D gene (6 bases). CDR3 length: 15 amino acids. Germline V gene data show CDR1 as SGHKS and CDR2 as YYEKEE (reference sequence). With 4 bases removed from V and 0 bases from J, the gap between germline ends came to 11 bases. The CDR3 bases are TGTGCCAGCAGCCGGGACACCACCTCTGGAAACACCATATATTTT. It specifies CASSRDTTSGNTIYF.

This chain uses TRBV11-2 with TRBJ1-4; no clear D gene. This CDR3 is 12 amino acids long. V lost 5 bases, J lost 7 bases, and 8 bases lay in between. The germline V gene has CDR1 SGHAT and CDR2 FQNNGV. CDR3 DNA: TGTGCCAGCAGCCTGCGGACTGAAAAACTGTTTTTT. Amino acids: CASSLRTEKLFF. Full variable domain (outside the CDR3, taken from reference TRBV11-2 and TRBJ1-4): EAGVAQSPRYKIIEKRQSVAFWCNPISGHATLYWYQQILGQGPKLLIQFQNNGVVDDSQLPKDRFSAERLKGVDSTLKIQPAKLEDSAVYLCASSLRTEKLFFGSGTQLSVL.

The V gene is TRBV5-4, the J gene TRBJ2-4; 7 positions match TRBD1. J lost 15 bases, V lost 0 bases, and 12 bases had no gene match. CDR3 length equals 14 residues. Germline CDR1 is SGHNT and CDR2 is YYREEE (reference sequence). CDR3: CASSLGGSGQPGYF. DNA for the CDR3: TGTGCCAGCAGCTTGGGGGGGTCGGGACAGCCAGGGTACTTC.

This sequence joins TRBV7-8 and TRBJ2-7; 8 bases align to TRBD1. The V gene end was trimmed by 4 bases and the J gene end by 6 bases; junction bases not matched to a gene: 17. Germline V gene lookup returns CDR1 SGHVS and CDR2 FQNEAQ. This CDR3 is 17 amino acids long. This CDR3 reads CASSSRTGTRGFGEQYF. The DNA for the CDR3 is TGTGCCAGCAGCTCGAGGACAGGGACCCGGGGTTTTGGCGAGCAGTACTTC.

This clone occurred once. V usage is TRBV7-3 and J usage is TRBJ1-2, with 9 bases matching TRBD1. J gave up 4 bases and V 3 bases, and 6 bases lay outside the gene matches. The length of the CDR3 is 15 residues. Per germline, CDR1 SGHTA and CDR2 FQGTGA. The CDR3 nucleotides are TGTGCCAGCAGCTTGGGAGGGGGACAGGGCTATGGCTACACCTTC. Its protein product is CASSLGGGQGYGYTF.

The genes are TRBV29-1 and TRBJ1-2; D gene ambiguous. The V end was cut by 0 bases, the J end by 8 bases, with 7 bases between. Germline CDR1 and CDR2: SQVTM and ANQGSEA. CDR3 size: 11 residues. For the CDR3, the DNA is TGCAGCGTTGAAGATCTTCGGGGCTACACCTTC. Its protein product is CSVEDLRGYTF.

The chain combines TRBV18 with TRBJ1-2, with D perhaps matching TRBD1 (6 bases). The germline CDR1 and CDR2 sequences are KGHSH and LQKENI. V lost 2 bases to trimming and J lost 7 bases, with 20 bases between them. This CDR3 region has 16 residues. In nucleotides, the CDR3 is TGTGCCAGCTCACCATTGCCTCCGGGACAATTTTTTGGCTACACCTTC. Protein sequence: CASSPLPPGQFFGYTF.

The chain couples TRBV5-1 to TRBJ2-7; 9 bases map to TRBD2. Trimming cost V 4 bases and J 2 bases; bases outside gene matches: 7. Germline V gene sequence: CDR1 SGHRS, CDR2 YFSETQ. The CDR3 covers 15 residues. CDR3 loop: CASSTGLAGAYEQYF. CDR3 nucleotides: TGCGCCAGCAGCACCGGTTTAGCGGGAGCCTACGAGCAGTACTTC. Variable domain in full (rest from reference TRBV5-1 and TRBJ2-7): KAGVTQTPRYLIKTRGQQVTLSCSPISGHRSVSWYQQTPGQGLQFLFEYFSETQRNKGNFPGRFSGRQFSNSRSEMNVSTLELGDSALYLCASSTGLAGAYEQYFGPGTRLTVT.

J is TRBJ2-7 and V is TRBV6-1; D call uncertain. Trimming pared 2 bases from V and 6 bases from J, leaving 8 bases between. Germline loops: CDR1 MNHNS, CDR2 SASEGT. The CDR3 loop spans 12 amino acids. The CDR3 DNA sequence: TGTGCCAGCAGTGAATCGAGGACCGAGCAGTACTTC. Protein sequence: CASSESRTEQYF.

V and J are TRBV27 and TRBJ1-1; 9 nucleotides align to TRBD1. Germline CDR1 reads MNHEY; CDR2 reads SMNVEV (reference sequence). This CDR3 is built from 15 residues. V dropped 5 bases and J dropped 6; count of bases not matched to a gene: 10. The CDR3 nucleotides are TGTGCCAGCAGTCAACCCGGGACAGGGAGCGCTGAAGCTTTCTTT. Encoded protein: CASSQPGTGSAEAFF.

The V and J genes are TRBV6-5 and TRBJ2-7; D not resolved. Germline CDR1 MNHEY, CDR2 SVGAGI. V was shortened by 4 bases and J by 2 bases, with 12 bases between the two germline ends. The CDR3 is made up of 14 amino acids. The CDR3 sequence: CASSFYTGPYEQYF. In DNA form, the CDR3 reads TGTGCCAGCAGTTTTTATACCGGACCCTACGAGCAGTACTTC.

The J gene is TRBJ2-5, the V gene TRBV5-4; 12 nucleotides match TRBD1. The V gene's germline CDR1 is SGHNT and CDR2 YYREEE (reference sequence). Trimming removed 4 bases from V and 5 bases from J; junction bases left unmatched: 3. This CDR3 comprises 14 residues. This CDR3 reads CASSGTGGAETQYF. CDR3 bases: TGTGCCAGCAGCGGGACAGGGGGCGCGGAGACCCAGTACTTC. The full variable domain, in which reference TRBV5-4 and TRBJ2-5 provide the parts outside the CDR3, is ETGVTQSPTHLIKTRGQQVTLRCSSQSGHNTVSWYQQALGQGPQFIFQYYREEENGRGNFPPRFSGLQFPNYSSELNVNALELDDSALYLCASSGTGGAETQYFGPGTRLLVL.

The chain is built from TRBV5-1 and TRBJ1-1; 7 bases map to TRBD1. The CDR3 spans 15 residues. J lost 3 bases, V lost 4 bases, and 9 bases had no gene match. The V gene's germline CDR1 is SGHRS and CDR2 YFSETQ. CDR3 in amino acids: CASSLPQGVDTEAFF. As DNA, the CDR3 is TGCGCCAGCAGCCTACCCCAGGGGGTGGACACTGAAGCTTTCTTT.

The rearrangement joins TRBV30 to TRBJ1-1; D gene unclear. Germline CDR1 reads GTSNPN; CDR2 reads SVGIG (reference sequence). The CDR3 has 13 residues. V gave up 0 bases and J gave up 7 bases, with 12 bases separating them. CDR3 sequence: CAWSVVVAVEAFF. The CDR3 bases are TGTGCCTGGAGTGTAGTTGTGGCAGTTGAAGCTTTCTTT.

The V and J genes are TRBV15 and TRBJ2-5, with 12 bases fitting TRBD1. Trimming removed 3 bases from V and 9 bases from J; junction bases left unmatched: 8. Germline V gives CDR1 LNHNV, CDR2 YYDKDF (reference sequence). The CDR3 totals 15 residues. Here the CDR3 DNA reads TGTGCCACCAGCAGGGACCGGGACAGGGGGCTCTCCCAGTACTTC. This gives the protein CATSRDRDRGLSQYF.

CDR3 sequence (DNA): TGCGCCAGCAGCCAATCCCGGGACAGGGGGTTTAATGAAAAACTGTTTTTT. This encodes CASSQSRDRGFNEKLFF. The J gene is TRBJ1-4, the V gene TRBV4-1, with 11 bases that match TRBD1. CDR1 is MGHRA, CDR2 YSYEKL, per germline. CDR3 length: 17 residues. The junction had 6 bases not matched to a gene; V was cut back by 2 bases and J by 4 bases.